These 15 T cell receptor beta chains were sequenced from one sample in a study of graft-versus-host responses after intestinal transplantation. No cognate antigen is known for these TCRs. The repertoire was sequenced with immunoSEQ multiplex PCR; TCRdb's copy has only in-frame clones and lacks some. The sample carries 50,000 to 60,000 clones, 92% recorded once. The starting material was unstimulated CD4+ T cells sorted from spleen or lymph node cells, obtained before transplant. Every receptor here comes from a human donor who was the organ donor for an intestinal transplant.

The chain joins TRBV10-3 to TRBJ2-5; TRBD2 matches at 8 bases. Trimming took 8 bases from V and 9 from J; bases not matched to a gene: 17. Germline CDR1 is ENHRY and CDR2 is SYGVKD. This CDR3 region has 15 residues. CDR3 amino acids: CAIRTSGPLSEAQYF. In DNA form, the CDR3 reads TGTGCCATCCGCACTAGCGGCCCCCTTTCCGAGGCCCAGTACTTC.

This clone appeared once. The genes are TRBV27 and TRBJ2-1, with 9 bases lining up with TRBD2. The CDR3 covers 16 residues. The V segment lost 5 bases and the J segment 5 bases; nucleotides outside the gene matches: 10. The germline V gene encodes CDR1 MNHEY and CDR2 SMNVEV (reference sequence). The CDR3 nucleotides are TGTGCCAGCAGTGCTGGCGCTAGCGGGACTAACAATGAGCAGTTCTTC. Protein sequence: CASSAGASGTNNEQFF.

CDR3 sequence: CASSPPGQTYEQYF. The CDR3 DNA sequence: TGTGCCAGCAGCCCTCCGGGACAGACCTACGAGCAGTACTTC. This chain connects TRBV28 to TRBJ2-7; 7 bases align to TRBD1. This CDR3 contains 14 residues. In germline, CDR1 is MDHEN, CDR2 SYDVKM. With 6 bases clipped from V and 2 bases from J, the junction kept 7 bases outside the gene matches.

The rearrangement uses TRBV7-2 and TRBJ2-5; 7 bases agree with TRBD2. The CDR3 is 16 residues long. CDR1 is SGHTA, CDR2 FQGNSA, per germline. Unmatched junction bases numbered 12, after V lost 5 bases and J lost 3 bases. The CDR3 loop reads CASSRGVGSNKETQYF. CDR3 nucleotide sequence: TGTGCCAGCAGCCGGGGGGTTGGGTCGAACAAAGAGACCCAGTACTTC.

In its sample, this clone was seen once. The chain uses TRBV28 and TRBJ2-7, with D unclear. With 4 bases removed from V and 3 bases from J, the gap between germline ends came to 10 bases. Germline assignment: CDR1 MDHEN and CDR2 SYDVKM. The CDR3 runs to 13 residues. The CDR3 loop is CASSYSFNYEQYF. In DNA, the CDR3 is TGTGCCAGCAGTTACAGCTTCAACTACGAGCAGTACTTC.

The chain has TRBV30 and TRBJ1-2; D may be TRBD1 (5 bases). The length of the CDR3 is 13 residues. Trimming left V 1 base short and J 5 bases short, with 11 bases between. The germline CDR1 and CDR2 sequences are GTSNPN and SVGIG (reference sequence). CDR3: CAWSAGVRYGYTF. DNA of the CDR3: TGTGCCTGGAGTGCGGGGGTCCGGTATGGCTACACCTTC. The full variable domain, rest sourced from reference TRBV30 and TRBJ1-2, is SQTIHQWPATLVQPVGSPLSLECTVEGTSNPNLYWYRQAAGRGLQLLFYSVGIGQISSEVPQNLSASRPQDRQFILSSKKLLLSDSGFYLCAWSAGVRYGYTFGSGTRLTVV.

The chain couples TRBV25-1 to TRBJ1-2; weak D call: TRBD1 (5 bases). Germline V CDR1 and CDR2: MGHDK, SYGVNS. V was trimmed by 4 bases and J by 2 bases, leaving 11 bases between them. The CDR3 runs to 14 residues. The DNA of the CDR3 is TGTGCCAGCAGTGCCGTCGGACAAAACTATGGCTACACCTTC. This gives the protein CASSAVGQNYGYTF.

The rearrangement links TRBV28 to TRBJ1-5; no clear D gene. The CDR3 totals 13 residues. Germline-derived CDR1 and CDR2 are MDHEN and SYDVKM. V lost 6 bases, J lost 5 bases, and 11 bases lay in between. The CDR3 loop is CASSHYEDQPQHF. In DNA form, the CDR3 reads TGTGCCAGCAGCCATTATGAGGATCAGCCCCAGCATTTT.

This chain joins TRBV29-1 and TRBJ2-3; no firm D call. Per the germline V gene, CDR1 is SQVTM and CDR2 is ANQGSEA. CDR3 length: 12 amino acids. Trimming removed 2 bases at V and 1 base at J, with 4 bases between. CDR3 coding DNA: TGCAGCGTTGAACAGGGCACAGATACGCAGTATTTT. It is translated as CSVEQGTDTQYF.

The V gene is TRBV19, the J gene TRBJ2-5; D is perhaps TRBD1 (5 bases). V was trimmed by 1 base and J by 6 bases, leaving 12 bases between them. CDR3 length: 14 residues. CDR1 is LNHDA, CDR2 SQIVND, per germline (reference sequence). The CDR3 region is CASSIGSLGQTQYF. CDR3 nucleotides: TGTGCCAGTAGTATAGGCTCTCTGGGGCAGACCCAGTACTTC.

CDR3 protein: CASSLGLAGGTGELFF. The CDR3 DNA reads as TGTGCCAGCAGCTTAGGGCTAGCGGGAGGCACCGGGGAGCTGTTTTTT. The V gene is TRBV7-9, the J gene TRBJ2-2, with 11 positions matching TRBD2. Germline-derived CDR1 and CDR2 are SEHNR and FQNEAQ (reference sequence). Trimming took 1 base from V and 4 from J; bases not matched to a gene: 2. The CDR3 is made up of 16 amino acids.

The gene calls are TRBV7-9 and TRBJ2-3; 7 positions match TRBD1. Germline V CDR1 and CDR2: SEHNR, FQNEAQ (reference sequence). The junction had 2 bases not matched to a gene; V was cut back by 4 bases and J by 4 bases. The CDR3 spans 13 residues. The CDR3 DNA reads as TGTGCCAGCAGCTCAGGGGGTTCAGATACGCAGTATTTT. Amino acids: CASSSGGSDTQYF. Supplemented by reference TRBV7-9 and TRBJ2-3, the full variable domain reads DTGVSQNPRHKITKRGQNVTFRCDPISEHNRLYWYRQTLGQGPEFLTYFQNEAQLEKSRLLSDRFSAERPKGSFSTLEIQRTEQGDSAMYLCASSSGGSDTQYFGPGTRLTVL.

The chain has TRBV7-8 and TRBJ1-1, with 8 bases identical to TRBD1. The germline gives CDR1 SGHVS, CDR2 FQNEAQ. The junction had 11 bases not matched to a gene; V was cut back by 5 bases and J by 0 bases. CDR3 size: 17 residues. The DNA for the CDR3 is TGTGCCAGCAGCAAAACGCTGCGGACAGGGTTGAACACTGAAGCTTTCTTT. It specifies CASSKTLRTGLNTEAFF.

The sample holds a few counts of this clone. The chain has TRBV6-8 and TRBJ1-3; 7 positions match TRBD1. V was pared by 4 bases and J by 0 bases, with 0 bases of the junction left unmatched. Looked up from germline, CDR1 is MNHGY and CDR2 is SAAAGT. CDR3 length: 14 residues. The CDR3 bases are TGTGCCAGCAGTTGGGACAGCTCTGGAAACACCATATATTTT. It yields the protein CASSWDSSGNTIYF.

This clone was seen a few times. The chain links TRBV4-3 to TRBJ2-2; D gene uncertain. V lost 0 bases to trimming and J lost 0 bases, with 8 bases between them. CDR1 is LGHNA and CDR2 is YSLEER in the germline V gene. The CDR3 has 16 residues. The CDR3 is CASSQERPPNTGELFF. CDR3 nucleotides: TGCGCCAGCAGCCAAGAACGGCCACCGAACACCGGGGAGCTGTTTTTT.